The sequence of this TCR beta chain was determined in a study of CD4+ T cells in melanoma. Study outcomes and limitations: Neoantigen-specific CD4+ T cells in melanoma reportedly had diverse differentiation states. A reported correlation linked neoantigen-specific CD4+ T cells to CD8+, macrophage and B cell function.

Clones were sequenced by immunoSEQ multiplex PCR, and TCRdb holds only the in-frame ones, with some missing. The data contain about 54,000 clones, almost 70% of them seen just once; the ten biggest clones take up roughly 4.5%. The V end was cut by 1 base, the J end by 5 bases, with 6 bases between. The germline gives CDR1 SGHAT, CDR2 FQNNGV. The CDR3 spans 12 residues. At least ten counts were recorded for this clone. Its antigen is unidentified. The clonotype comes from a human donor with melanoma. The J gene is TRBJ2-7, the V gene TRBV11-2; D not resolved. The source material was tumor tissue. As DNA, the CDR3 is TGTGCCAGCAGCTTAGTCATGGACGAGCAGTACTTC. Its protein is CASSLVMDEQYF. Together with reference TRBV11-2 and TRBJ2-7, the CDR3 gives the full variable domain: EAGVAQSPRYKIIEKRQSVAFWCNPISGHATLYWYQQILGQGPKLLIQFQNNGVVDDSQLPKDRFSAERLKGVDSTLKIQPAKLEDSAVYLCASSLVMDEQYFGPGTRLTVT.